The present TCR beta chain was sequenced within a study of Ad26.COV2.S vaccination and SARS-CoV-2 variants. Background on the study: Into the muscle, Ad26.COV2.S was dosed once or twice, 56 days apart.

V shed 2 bases and J shed 4 bases, with 8 bases lying between them. Germline V gives CDR1 WSHSY, CDR2 SAAADI. The CDR3 extends over 13 amino acids. Clones were sequenced by immunoSEQ multiplex PCR, and TCRdb holds only the in-frame ones, with some missing. Seen here are roughly 450,000 clones, 90% observed once, and the top ten hold more than 9%. Treatment given: some 20 received Ad26.COV2.S at low or high dose, single or two shots; 5 received placebo; per-sample allocation not given. Specimens were obtained on day 63 following the first vaccine or placebo injection. The origin of this receptor is a person between 18 and 59 years old who received the Ad26.COV2.S COVID-19 vaccine or a placebo. This sample comprised peripheral blood, obtained in a trial of Ad26.COV2.S vaccine versus placebo. The V call is TRBV10-2, the J call TRBJ1-2; D gene unclear. The CDR3 region is CASSEEGVYGYTF. For the CDR3, the DNA is TGCGCCAGCAGTGAGGAGGGCGTCTATGGCTACACCTTC.